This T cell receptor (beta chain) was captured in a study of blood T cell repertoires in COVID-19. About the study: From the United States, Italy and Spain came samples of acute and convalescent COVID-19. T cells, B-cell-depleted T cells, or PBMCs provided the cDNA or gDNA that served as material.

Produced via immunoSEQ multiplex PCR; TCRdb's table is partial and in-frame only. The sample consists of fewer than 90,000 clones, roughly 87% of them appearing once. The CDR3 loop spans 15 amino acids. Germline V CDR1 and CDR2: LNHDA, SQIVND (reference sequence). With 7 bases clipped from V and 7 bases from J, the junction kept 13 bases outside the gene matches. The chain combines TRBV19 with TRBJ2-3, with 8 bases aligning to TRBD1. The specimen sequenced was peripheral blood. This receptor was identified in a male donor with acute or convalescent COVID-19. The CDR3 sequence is CASTPRQGARNTQYF. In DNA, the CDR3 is TGTGCCAGTACCCCTAGGCAGGGGGCAAGGAATACGCAGTATTTT. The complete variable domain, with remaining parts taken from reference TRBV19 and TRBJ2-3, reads DGGITQSPKYLFRKEGQNVTLSCEQNLNHDAMYWYRQDPGQGLRLIYYSQIVNDFQKGDIAEGYSVSREKKESFPLTVTSAQKNPTAFYLCASTPRQGARNTQYFGPGTRLTVL.